Listed below are T cell receptor beta chains from one sample, sequenced in a study of CD4 T cells in relation to SARS-CoV-2 and coronaviruses. These receptors lack a known antigen. The assay was immunoSEQ multiplex PCR, and TCRdb's table has in-frame clones only and misses some. The profile shows roughly 43,000 clones, roughly 87% of them singletons. What was sequenced was naive CD4+ T cells from PBMCs, cultured in vitro. These receptors originate from an adult with COVID-19. Both conserved end residues are part of each CDR3.

j_gene: TRBJ2-1
v_gene: TRBV21-1
CDR3aa: CASRGTGGSIDNEQFF

j_gene: TRBJ2-1
v_gene: TRBV6-5
CDR3aa: CASSYSLRDYNEQFF

j_gene: TRBJ1-3
v_gene: TRBV11-2
CDR3aa: CASSPRPGTGGGNTIYF

j_gene: TRBJ2-1
v_gene: TRBV7-9
CDR3aa: CASSLDFYGLAAYNEQFF

j_gene: TRBJ1-1
v_gene: TRBV11-2
CDR3aa: CASSATGGVTEAFF

j_gene: TRBJ2-1
v_gene: TRBV7-2
CDR3aa: CASSSRASYNEQFF

j_gene: TRBJ2-6
v_gene: TRBV4-1
CDR3aa: CASSQGVGGWAPGANVLTF

j_gene: TRBJ1-3
v_gene: TRBV14
CDR3aa: CASSQLSSGNTIYF

j_gene: TRBJ2-1
v_gene: TRBV11-3
CDR3aa: CASSLRSSGRADNEQFF

j_gene: TRBJ1-5
v_gene: TRBV7-8
CDR3aa: CASSLYPRGRRHQPQHF

j_gene: TRBJ1-2
v_gene: TRBV27
CDR3aa: CASSGRGARSYGYTF

j_gene: TRBJ2-2
v_gene: TRBV7-3
CDR3aa: CASSMGAGELFF

j_gene: TRBJ1-3
v_gene: TRBV2
CDR3aa: CASSVLSTGEFGNTIYF

j_gene: TRBJ2-1
v_gene: TRBV7-3
CDR3aa: CASRAGTQQFF

j_gene: TRBJ2-7
v_gene: TRBV5-5
CDR3aa: CASSLEQGIHEQYF

j_gene: TRBJ2-3
v_gene: TRBV5-1
CDR3aa: CASSLPRNTDTQYF

j_gene: TRBJ1-2
v_gene: TRBV6-5
CDR3aa: CASSYVGGNGYTF

j_gene: TRBJ2-7
v_gene: TRBV28
CDR3aa: CASSEQYEQYF

j_gene: TRBJ2-2
v_gene: TRBV30
CDR3aa: CAWRGGAGTGELFF

j_gene: TRBJ2-5
v_gene: TRBV19
CDR3aa: CASSIGGKETQYF

j_gene: TRBJ1-6
v_gene: TRBV30
CDR3aa: CASAGWDSYNSPLHF

j_gene: TRBJ2-2
v_gene: TRBV25-1
CDR3aa: CASSGRLAATGELFF